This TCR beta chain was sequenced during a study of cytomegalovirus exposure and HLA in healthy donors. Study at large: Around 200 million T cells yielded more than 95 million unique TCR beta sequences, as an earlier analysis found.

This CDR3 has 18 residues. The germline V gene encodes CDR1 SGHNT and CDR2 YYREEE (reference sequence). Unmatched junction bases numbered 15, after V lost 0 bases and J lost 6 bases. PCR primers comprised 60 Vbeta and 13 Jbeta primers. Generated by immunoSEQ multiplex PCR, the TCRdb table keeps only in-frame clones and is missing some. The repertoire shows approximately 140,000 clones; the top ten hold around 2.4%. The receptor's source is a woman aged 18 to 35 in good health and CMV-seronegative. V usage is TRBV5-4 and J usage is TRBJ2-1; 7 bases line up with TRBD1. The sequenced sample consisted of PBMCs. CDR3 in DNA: TGTGCCAGCAGCTTGGGGGGTCCGGGACAGAGCCGGAGCAATGAGCAGTTCTTC. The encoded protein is CASSLGGPGQSRSNEQFF.